A selection of T cell receptor beta chains follows, all from one sample in a study of cytomegalovirus exposure and HLA in healthy donors. The method was immunoSEQ multiplex PCR; TCRdb's version includes in-frame clones alone and lacks a portion of them. This table holds around 92,000 clones, about four fifths found once. Sequencing used PBMCs. The origin of the receptors is a female donor in good health and CMV-seropositive. Both conserved end residues are part of each CDR3. D genes are given only for firm matches. The size field is filled for only some rows; it gives once, few, many or a size class.

clone_size: .; j_call: TRBJ1-5; d_call: .; v_call: TRBV6-6; cdr3_aa: CASSLDRTSGNQPQHF; cdr3_nt: TGTGCCAGCAGTCTCGACAGGACCAGTGGCAATCAGCCCCAGCATTTT
clone_size: .; j_call: TRBJ1-4; d_call: .; v_call: TRBV6-1; cdr3_aa: CASSEEGGTNEKLFF; cdr3_nt: TGTGCCAGCAGTGAAGAGGGGGGGACAAATGAAAAACTGTTTTTT
clone_size: .; j_call: TRBJ2-3; d_call: .; v_call: TRBV7-2; cdr3_aa: CASSLVAGATDTQYF; cdr3_nt: TGTGCCAGCAGCTTAGTTGCGGGGGCCACAGATACGCAGTATTTT
clone_size: once; j_call: TRBJ2-7; d_call: .; v_call: TRBV5-4; cdr3_aa: CASSPNNIRHRNYEQYF; cdr3_nt: TGTGCCAGCAGCCCGAACAACATACGGCACAGAAACTACGAGCAGTACTTC
clone_size: .; j_call: TRBJ1-2; d_call: .; v_call: TRBV4-2; cdr3_aa: CASSQDPRGNGYGYTF; cdr3_nt: TGTGCCAGCAGCCAAGACCCCAGGGGAAATGGCTATGGCTACACCTTC
clone_size: .; j_call: TRBJ1-1; d_call: .; v_call: TRBV6-1; cdr3_aa: CASSEGLLNTEAFF; cdr3_nt: TGTGCCAGCAGTGAAGGACTGCTGAACACTGAAGCTTTCTTT
clone_size: .; j_call: TRBJ1-1; d_call: .; v_call: TRBV19; cdr3_aa: CASSIPGYTEAFF; cdr3_nt: TGTGCCAGTAGTATACCCGGGTACACTGAAGCTTTCTTT
clone_size: .; j_call: TRBJ2-1; d_call: .; v_call: TRBV27; cdr3_aa: CASSLLTANNEQFF; cdr3_nt: TGTGCCAGCAGTTTATTAACAGCTAACAATGAGCAGTTCTTC
clone_size: .; j_call: TRBJ2-7; d_call: TRBD2; v_call: TRBV27; cdr3_aa: CASSWTSGMGEQYF; cdr3_nt: TGTGCCAGCAGTTGGACTAGCGGGATGGGCGAGCAGTACTTC
clone_size: .; j_call: TRBJ2-1; d_call: TRBD2; v_call: TRBV11-3; cdr3_aa: CASSSPTSPYNEQFF; cdr3_nt: TGTGCCAGCAGCTCGCCGACTAGCCCCTACAATGAGCAGTTCTTC
clone_size: .; j_call: TRBJ1-3; d_call: .; v_call: TRBV5-5; cdr3_aa: CASSYVSGWGNTIYF; cdr3_nt: TGTGCCAGCAGCTACGTATCAGGGTGGGGAAACACCATATATTTT
clone_size: .; j_call: TRBJ1-5; d_call: .; v_call: TRBV7-2; cdr3_aa: CASSLAWQVANQPQHF; cdr3_nt: TGTGCCAGCAGCTTAGCCTGGCAGGTGGCCAATCAGCCCCAGCATTTT
clone_size: .; j_call: TRBJ1-2; d_call: .; v_call: TRBV6-5; cdr3_aa: CASSYSQLQGGYTF; cdr3_nt: TGTGCCAGCAGTTACTCGCAACTCCAGGGGGGCTACACCTTC